This record looks at one T cell receptor (beta chain) sequence and its context. Seattle patient enrollment occurred during active infection, with longitudinal follow-up thereafter. Original methodology: Nucleated cell counts were estimated from reference gene primer amplification. The protocol was immunoSEQ multiplex PCR, while the TCRdb copy is restricted to in-frame clones and leaves out a portion. The V and J calls and clone size were taken over from that table, and D and trimming were inferred from the DNA. The data contain fewer than 600,000 clones, approximately 89% of them singletons. These data are taken from a study of blood T cell repertoires in COVID-19. Study overall: COVID-19 samples from acute and convalescent phases originated in the United States, Italy and Spain. PBMCs, B-cell-depleted T cells, or T cells provided the cDNA or gDNA that made up the material.

This CDR3 has 15 amino acids. Germline V lookup: CDR1 MNHEY, CDR2 SMNVEV (reference sequence). Trimming removed 5 bases at V and 7 bases at J, with 15 bases between. Sequences were obtained from peripheral blood. V is TRBV27 and J is TRBJ1-6; D gene uncertain. The source of this sequence is a man aged 18 to 30 with COVID-19, enrolled during active disease. CDR3 protein: CASSPAGAGNSPLHF. The CDR3 DNA reads as TGTGCCAGCAGTCCCGCGGGCGCGGGGAATTCACCCCTCCACTTT.